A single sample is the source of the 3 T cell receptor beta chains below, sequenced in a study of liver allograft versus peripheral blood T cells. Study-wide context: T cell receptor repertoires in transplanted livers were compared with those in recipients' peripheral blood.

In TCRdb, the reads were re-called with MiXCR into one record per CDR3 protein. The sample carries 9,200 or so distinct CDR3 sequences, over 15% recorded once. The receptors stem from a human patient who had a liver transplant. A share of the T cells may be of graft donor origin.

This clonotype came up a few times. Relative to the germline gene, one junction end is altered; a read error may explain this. This CDR3 is CASSLDRGEKLFF. CDR3 DNA sequence: TGCGCCAGCAGTTTGGACAGGGGCGAAAAACTGTTTTTT. This chain joins TRBV5-1 and TRBJ1-4; TRBD1 matches 9 bases. The CDR3 extends over 13 amino acids. The V gene's germline CDR1 is SGHRS and CDR2 YFSETQ.

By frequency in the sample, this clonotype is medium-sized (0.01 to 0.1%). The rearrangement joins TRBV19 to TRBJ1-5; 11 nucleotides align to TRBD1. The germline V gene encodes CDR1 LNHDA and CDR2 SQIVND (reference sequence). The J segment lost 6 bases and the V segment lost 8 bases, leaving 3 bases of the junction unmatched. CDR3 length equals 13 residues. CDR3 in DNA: TGTGCCAGTGGACAGGGGGCTGGTCAGCCCCAGCATTTT. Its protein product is CASGQGAGQPQHF.

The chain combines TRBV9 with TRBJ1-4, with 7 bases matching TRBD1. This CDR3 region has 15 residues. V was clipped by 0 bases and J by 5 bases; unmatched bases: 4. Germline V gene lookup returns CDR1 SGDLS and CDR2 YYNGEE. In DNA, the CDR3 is TGTGCCAGCAGCGTAGAGGACAGGTGGAATGAAAAACTGTTTTTT. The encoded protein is CASSVEDRWNEKLFF.